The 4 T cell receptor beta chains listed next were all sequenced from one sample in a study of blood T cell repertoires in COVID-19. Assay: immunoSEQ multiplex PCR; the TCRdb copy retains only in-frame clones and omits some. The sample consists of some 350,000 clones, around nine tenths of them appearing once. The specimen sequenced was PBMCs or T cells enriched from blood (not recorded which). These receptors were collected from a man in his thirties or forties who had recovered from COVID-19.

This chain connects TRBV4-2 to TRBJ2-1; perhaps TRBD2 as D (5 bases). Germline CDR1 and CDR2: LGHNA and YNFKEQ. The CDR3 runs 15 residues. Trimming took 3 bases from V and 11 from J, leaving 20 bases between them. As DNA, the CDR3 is TGTGCCAGCAGCCAGCTACTAGGCGGCCTGAATCAGCAGTTCTTC. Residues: CASSQLLGGLNQQFF.

This CDR3 is CASSQRTGAGNTIYF. The CDR3 DNA follows: TGTGCCAGCAGCCAACGGACAGGGGCTGGAAACACCATATATTTT. J is TRBJ1-3 and V is TRBV3-1 (or the pseudogene TRBV3-2); 9 positions agree with TRBD1. In germline, CDR1 is LGHDT, CDR2 YNNKEL (reference sequence). The CDR3 extends over 15 amino acids. Trimming removed 2 bases from V and 2 bases from J; junction bases left unmatched: 1.

CDR3 sequence (DNA): TGTGCCAGCAGCTTGGAAATGAGCTCCTATAATTCACCCCTCCACTTT. This codes for CASSLEMSSYNSPLHF. The gene calls are TRBV5-6 and TRBJ1-6; D gene uncertain. There are 16 residues in the CDR3. Looked up from germline, CDR1 is SGHDT and CDR2 is YYEEEE. Trimming shortened V by 0 bases and J by 0 bases, and 7 bases separated the two germline ends.

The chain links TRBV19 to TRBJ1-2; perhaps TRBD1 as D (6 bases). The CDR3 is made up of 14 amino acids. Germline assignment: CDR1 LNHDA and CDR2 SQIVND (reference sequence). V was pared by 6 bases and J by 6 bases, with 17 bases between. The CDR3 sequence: CASSPQLGAHGYTF. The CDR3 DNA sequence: TGTGCCAGTAGCCCACAGCTGGGGGCTCATGGCTACACCTTC.